This T cell receptor beta chain is from a study of T cells in Graves' hyperthyroidism and ophthalmopathy. Template material for amplifying TCR beta CDR3 regions consisted of RNA transcripts. TCR CDR3 regions were first amplified by RT-PCR with HTBI primers. MiXCR was run by TCRdb on the multiplex PCR reads, yielding one entry per CDR3 protein. The sample carries roughly 500,000 distinct CDR3 sequences, 40% to 50% recorded once. Trimming took 4 bases from V and 3 from J, leaving 9 bases between them. CDR1 MDHEN and CDR2 SYDVKM come from the germline V gene. The CDR3 is 14 amino acids. The sequenced sample was peripheral blood or thyroid tissue (not recorded which). The chain uses TRBV28 and TRBJ2-2, with D maybe TRBD2 (5 bases). The sequence was obtained from an adult woman with Graves' disease, either hyperthyroidism or ophthalmopathy (not recorded which). This CDR3 is CASSWGADTGELFF. CDR3 in DNA: TGTGCCAGCAGTTGGGGAGCGGACACCGGGGAGCTGTTTTTT.